This is a list of T cell receptor beta chains from one sample in a study of T cell changes during pregnancy in multiple sclerosis. The protocol was immunoSEQ multiplex PCR, while the TCRdb copy is restricted to in-frame clones and leaves out a portion. The sample shows some 54,000 clones, roughly 93% of them seen only once. Here the sequenced sample was peripheral blood, taken after pregnancy. The receptors were gathered from a female donor with multiple sclerosis, enrolled in a pregnancy study. CDR3s include the opening cysteine and the closing phenylalanine or tryptophan. D genes are given only for firm matches. Part of the rows lack a size; the others show once, few, many or a class for expanded clones.

abundance	j_gene	d_gene	v_gene	CDR3aa	CDR3nt
.	TRBJ2-1	TRBD2	TRBV13	CASSLTTSGRGLTYNEQFF	TGTGCCAGCAGCCTTACCACTAGCGGGAGGGGATTAACCTACAATGAGCAGTTCTTC
.	TRBJ2-7	TRBD1	TRBV29-1	CSVQIAGGSSYEQYF	TGCAGCGTCCAAATCGCAGGGGGATCCTCCTACGAGCAGTACTTC
.	TRBJ2-7	.	TRBV4-3	CASSQVYRGLVYEQYF	TGCGCCAGCAGCCAAGTCTATCGAGGATTGGTCTACGAGCAGTACTTC
.	TRBJ1-2	.	TRBV28	CASSPTQDHQQTF	TGTGCCAGCAGTCCTACTCAGGATCATCAGCAGACCTTC
.	TRBJ2-3	TRBD2	TRBV28	CASSPLAGSITDTQYF	TGTGCCAGCAGTCCCCTAGCGGGATCAATCACAGATACGCAGTATTTT
.	TRBJ1-3	.	TRBV27	CASSFGGRGNTIYF	TGTGCCAGCAGTTTCGGGGGAAGGGGAAACACCATATATTTT
.	TRBJ2-5	.	TRBV7-9	CASSFATRGETQYF	TGTGCCAGCAGCTTTGCGACTAGGGGTGAGACCCAGTACTTC
.	TRBJ2-1	TRBD2	TRBV4-3	CASSDSSGSYNEQFF	TGCGCCAGCAGCGACAGTAGCGGGAGCTACAATGAGCAGTTCTTC
.	TRBJ2-3	TRBD2	TRBV10-3	CAISDSGTTDTQYF	TGTGCCATCAGTGATAGCGGGACCACAGATACGCAGTATTTT
.	TRBJ2-2	TRBD2	TRBV11-3	CASSPAGAGELFF	TGTGCCAGCAGCCCCGCGGGAGCCGGGGAGCTGTTTTTT
.	TRBJ2-5	TRBD2	TRBV11-2	CASSSLGWGTRTQETQYF	TGTGCCAGCAGCTCCCTTGGTTGGGGGACTAGAACACAAGAGACCCAGTACTTC
.	TRBJ2-7	TRBD2	TRBV27	CASSFGGSFDEQYF	TGTGCCAGCAGTTTTGGCGGGAGTTTCGACGAGCAGTACTTC
.	TRBJ2-1	TRBD2	TRBV19	CASSSRGSGSSYNEQFF	TGTGCCAGTAGTTCCCGAGGTAGCGGGAGCTCCTACAATGAGCAGTTCTTC
.	TRBJ2-1	TRBD1	TRBV7-9	CASRDGTGDNEQFF	TGTGCCAGCAGGGACGGGACAGGGGACAATGAGCAGTTCTTC
.	TRBJ2-4	.	TRBV19	CASSTGTSAKNIQYF	TGTGCCAGTAGTACAGGGACTTCAGCCAAAAACATTCAGTACTTC
.	TRBJ2-7	.	TRBV6-6	CASSYPPGGNPYEQYF	TGTGCCAGCAGTTACCCTCCGGGCGGGAACCCCTACGAGCAGTACTTC
.	TRBJ2-7	TRBD1	TRBV7-2	CASSLRRDRGDEQYF	TGTGCCAGCAGCTTAAGGAGGGACAGGGGCGACGAGCAGTACTTC
.	TRBJ2-5	.	TRBV7-3	CASSLDEGGTQYF	TGTGCCAGCAGCCTTGATGAAGGGGGGACCCAGTACTTC
.	TRBJ2-3	TRBD2	TRBV5-6	CASSSFSGSGTDTQYF	TGTGCCAGCAGCTCCTTTAGCGGGAGCGGCACAGATACGCAGTATTTT
.	TRBJ2-2	.	TRBV18	CASSPLGRTGELFF	TGTGCCAGCTCCCCCCTTGGCCGCACCGGGGAGCTGTTTTTT
.	TRBJ2-1	.	TRBV4-3	CASSQSRGSYNEQFF	TGCGCCAGCAGCCAGAGCCGAGGGTCCTACAATGAGCAGTTCTTC
.	TRBJ2-3	.	TRBV5-1	CASSLAGTSTDTQYF	TGCGCCAGCAGCTTAGCTGGGACTAGCACAGATACGCAGTATTTT
.	TRBJ2-1	.	TRBV5-4	CASSLVSSLVNEQFF	TGTGCCAGCAGCTTGGTATCTAGCTTGGTCAATGAGCAGTTCTTC
.	TRBJ2-7	TRBD2	TRBV20-1	CSILERDGQYF	TGCAGTATTCTCGAGCGGGATGGGCAGTACTTC
.	TRBJ2-2	TRBD1	TRBV6-6	CASSYSLTGGTGELFF	TGTGCCAGCAGTTACTCGTTGACAGGGGGTACCGGGGAGCTGTTTTTT
.	TRBJ2-1	TRBD2	TRBV28	CASSRGRGGEQFF	TGTGCCAGCAGTCGGGGGAGGGGAGGTGAGCAGTTCTTC
.	TRBJ2-1	TRBD2	TRBV7-2	CASSLTSGRGGVNEQFF	TGTGCCAGCAGCTTGACTAGCGGGAGAGGAGGTGTCAATGAGCAGTTCTTC
.	TRBJ2-7	.	TRBV7-3	CASSEKYKIPRELSYEQYF	TGTGCCAGCAGCGAAAAATACAAAATACCCCGGGAGCTCTCCTACGAGCAGTACTTC
.	TRBJ2-6	.	TRBV15	CATSRALTTGANVLTF	TGTGCCACCAGCAGAGCGTTAACAACTGGGGCCAACGTCCTGACTTTC
.	TRBJ2-1	TRBD2	TRBV12-5	CASGLARTSGNEQFF	TGTGCTAGTGGTTTGGCACGGACTAGCGGGAATGAGCAGTTCTTC
.	TRBJ1-1	TRBD1	TRBV29-1	CSVDTGDDTEAFF	TGCAGCGTTGATACAGGGGACGATACTGAAGCTTTCTTT
.	TRBJ2-7	.	TRBV6-5	CASSSQGYEQYF	TGTGCCAGCAGTTCCCAGGGCTACGAGCAGTACTTC
once	TRBJ2-2	TRBD1	TRBV19	CASRETGATGELFF	TGTGCCAGTAGGGAGACAGGGGCCACCGGGGAGCTGTTTTTT
once	TRBJ1-5	.	TRBV4-1	CASSQQLQGTLGQPQHF	TGCGCCAGCAGCCAGCAATTACAGGGAACCCTTGGTCAGCCCCAGCATTTT
.	TRBJ1-1	.	TRBV7-9	CASSSTGRGTEAFF	TGTGCCAGCAGCTCGACCGGACGGGGCACTGAAGCTTTCTTT
.	TRBJ2-2	TRBD2	TRBV9	CASSSRGSGSPINTGELFF	TGTGCCAGCAGCTCCCGGGGTAGCGGGAGTCCTATTAACACCGGGGAGCTGTTTTTT
.	TRBJ2-3	.	TRBV9	CASSVAILGTDTQYF	TGTGCCAGCAGCGTAGCAATACTAGGGACAGATACGCAGTATTTT
.	TRBJ1-3	.	TRBV7-2	CASSLGSGVSGNTIYF	TGTGCCAGCAGCTTAGGGTCAGGTGTCTCTGGAAACACCATATATTTT
.	TRBJ1-3	.	TRBV2	CASRITENSGNTIYF	TGTGCCAGCAGGATTACAGAGAACTCTGGAAACACCATATATTTT
.	TRBJ1-1	.	TRBV6-5	CASSYSQGRTEAFF	TGTGCCAGCAGTTACTCACAGGGTAGGACTGAAGCTTTCTTT
once	TRBJ1-5	.	TRBV10-3	CAISEPGSNQPQHF	TGTGCCATCAGTGAACCCGGGAGCAATCAGCCCCAGCATTTT
.	TRBJ2-2	TRBD1	TRBV5-1	CASSFAGGAGELFF	TGCGCCAGCAGCTTCGCAGGGGGTGCCGGGGAGCTGTTTTTT
.	TRBJ1-1	.	TRBV5-1	CASSLSGGEAFF	TGCGCCAGCAGCTTATCCGGGGGAGAAGCTTTCTTT
.	TRBJ2-7	TRBD2	TRBV28	CASSLVTSGRRYEQYF	TGTGCCAGCAGTTTAGTGACTAGCGGGAGAAGGTACGAGCAGTACTTC
.	TRBJ2-1	.	TRBV5-1	CASRWSSYNEQFF	TGCGCCAGCAGGTGGAGCTCCTACAATGAGCAGTTCTTC
.	TRBJ2-3	.	TRBV11-3	CASSLREEQNTQYF	TGTGCCAGCAGCTTAAGAGAGGAACAAAATACGCAGTATTTT
.	TRBJ1-4	TRBD1	TRBV4-3	CASSQAGTGDEKLFF	TGCGCCAGCAGCCAAGCTGGGACAGGGGATGAAAAACTGTTTTTT
.	TRBJ2-2	TRBD1	TRBV18	CASSPIATGETGELFF	TGTGCCAGCTCACCAATAGCGACAGGGGAAACCGGGGAGCTGTTTTTT
.	TRBJ2-3	TRBD2	TRBV6-4	CASSSKSGRGRDTQYF	TGTGCCAGCAGCTCGAAAAGCGGGAGAGGGAGAGATACGCAGTATTTT
.	TRBJ1-2	.	TRBV28	CASSFSVMGHTF	TGTGCCAGCAGTTTCTCAGTTATGGGCCACACCTTC
once	TRBJ1-5	.	TRBV5-4	CASSLAGGDQPQHF	TGTGCCAGCAGCTTGGCGGGGGGGGATCAGCCCCAGCATTTT
.	TRBJ2-5	TRBD2	TRBV11-2	CASSLGTTETQYF	TGTGCCAGCAGCCTCGGGACTACAGAGACCCAGTACTTC
.	TRBJ1-1	TRBD1	TRBV19	CASSARTGENTEAFF	TGTGCCAGTAGTGCAAGGACAGGAGAGAACACTGAAGCTTTCTTT
.	TRBJ2-7	TRBD2	TRBV7-6	CASSPILAGGPYEQYF	TGTGCCAGCAGCCCGATACTAGCGGGAGGCCCCTACGAGCAGTACTTC